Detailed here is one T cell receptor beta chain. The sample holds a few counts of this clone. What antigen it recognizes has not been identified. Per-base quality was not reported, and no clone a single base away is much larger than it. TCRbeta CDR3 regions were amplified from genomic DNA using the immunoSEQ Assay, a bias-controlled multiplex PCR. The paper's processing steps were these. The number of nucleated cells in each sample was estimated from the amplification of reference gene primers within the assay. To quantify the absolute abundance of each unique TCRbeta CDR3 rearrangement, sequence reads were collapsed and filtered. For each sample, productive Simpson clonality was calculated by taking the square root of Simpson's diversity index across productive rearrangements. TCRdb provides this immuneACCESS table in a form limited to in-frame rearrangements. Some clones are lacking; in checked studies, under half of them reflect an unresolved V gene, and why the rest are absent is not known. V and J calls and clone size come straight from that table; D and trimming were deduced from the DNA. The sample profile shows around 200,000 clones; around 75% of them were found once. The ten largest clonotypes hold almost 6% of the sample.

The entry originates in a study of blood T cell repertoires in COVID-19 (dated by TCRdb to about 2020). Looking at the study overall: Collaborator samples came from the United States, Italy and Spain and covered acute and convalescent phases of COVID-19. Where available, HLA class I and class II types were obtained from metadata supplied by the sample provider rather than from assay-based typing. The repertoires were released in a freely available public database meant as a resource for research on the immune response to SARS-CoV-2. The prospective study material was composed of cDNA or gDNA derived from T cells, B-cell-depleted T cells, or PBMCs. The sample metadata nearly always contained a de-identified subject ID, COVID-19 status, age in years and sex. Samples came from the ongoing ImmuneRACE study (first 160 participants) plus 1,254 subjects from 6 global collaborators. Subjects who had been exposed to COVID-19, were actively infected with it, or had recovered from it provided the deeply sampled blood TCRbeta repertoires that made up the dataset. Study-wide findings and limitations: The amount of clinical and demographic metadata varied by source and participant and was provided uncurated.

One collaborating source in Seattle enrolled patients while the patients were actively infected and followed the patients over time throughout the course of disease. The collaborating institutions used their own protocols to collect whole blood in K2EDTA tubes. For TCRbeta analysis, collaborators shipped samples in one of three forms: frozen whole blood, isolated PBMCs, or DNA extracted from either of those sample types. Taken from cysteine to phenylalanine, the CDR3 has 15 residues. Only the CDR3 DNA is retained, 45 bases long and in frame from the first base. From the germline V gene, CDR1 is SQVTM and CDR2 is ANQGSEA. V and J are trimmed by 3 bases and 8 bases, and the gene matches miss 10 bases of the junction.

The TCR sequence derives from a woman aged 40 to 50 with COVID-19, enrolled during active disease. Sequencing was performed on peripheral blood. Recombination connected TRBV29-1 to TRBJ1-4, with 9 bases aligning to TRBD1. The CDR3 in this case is CSVDSSGQGKEKLFF. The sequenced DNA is TGCAGCGTTGATTCTTCCGGACAGGGGAAAGAAAAACTGTTTTTT.